This TCR beta chain was captured by sequencing in a study of Tregs in tolerant kidney transplant recipients. Whole-study context: Recipients received nonmyeloablative bone marrow transplants from related graft donors, with transient mixed chimerism.

This CDR3 comprises 13 residues. V lost 6 bases and J lost 3, with 8 bases in between. CDR1 and CDR2 (germline): MDHEN, SYDVKM. Data came from immunoSEQ multiplex PCR; TCRdb stores just in-frame clones and leaves some out. The sample gives roughly 80,000 clones, roughly 90% of which show up once; approximately 0.35% is in the top ten. With respect to this clone: The antigen remains unidentified.

The study, taken as a whole, reports: Biological reproducibility was not directly addressed in this study.

The clonotype comes from a human donor who received a combined kidney and bone marrow transplant. Material: Tregs from blood, obtained before the transplant. The rearrangement uses TRBV28 and TRBJ1-4; no definite D call. The CDR3 region has the DNA TGTGCCAGCAGGCCCGCGTCTAATGAAAAACTGTTTTTT. This translates into CASRPASNEKLFF.